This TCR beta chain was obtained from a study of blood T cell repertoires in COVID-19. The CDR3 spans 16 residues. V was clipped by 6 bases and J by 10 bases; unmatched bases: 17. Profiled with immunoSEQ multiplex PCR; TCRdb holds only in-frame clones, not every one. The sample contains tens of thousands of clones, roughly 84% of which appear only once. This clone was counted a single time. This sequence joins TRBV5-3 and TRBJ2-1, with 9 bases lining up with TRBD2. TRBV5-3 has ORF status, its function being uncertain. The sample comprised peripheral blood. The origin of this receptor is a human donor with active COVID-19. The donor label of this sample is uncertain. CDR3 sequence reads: CARNLRAGGEEGEQFF. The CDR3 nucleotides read TGTGCCAGAAACCTTCGAGCGGGGGGCGAGGAGGGGGAGCAGTTCTTC.